This is a list of T cell receptor beta chains from one sample in a study of T-cell memory formation after mild COVID-19. TCRdb ran MiXCR on the 5' RACE reads and lists one entry per CDR3 protein. In the table there are over 500,000 distinct CDR3 sequences, about 18% of which are singletons. The sequencing sample was made of PBMCs or a T cell subset sorted from them (not recorded which). These receptors all stem from an adult woman who had mild COVID-19 (a few samples of this study predate the infection). Cell type and time point are not known. CDR3s include the opening cysteine and the closing phenylalanine or tryptophan. D genes are given only for firm matches. Rows may omit the clone size; those that give it use once, few, many or a size class.

d_call cdr3_length j_call v_call clone_size cdr3_nt cdr3_aa
TRBD1 17 TRBJ2-1 TRBV12-3/TRBV12-4 few TGTGCCAGCAGTTACTCCCCGGACAGGGGGTTTGGCAATGAGCAGTTCTTC CASSYSPDRGFGNEQFF
TRBD2 16 TRBJ2-1 TRBV9 . TGTGCCAGCAGCGCCCCACTAGCGTCTTCCTACAATGAGCAGTTCTTC CASSAPLASSYNEQFF
TRBD1 17 TRBJ1-6 TRBV27 . TGTGCCAGCAGTCTCAACCTCAGGACAGGGGTAAATTCACCCCTCCACTTT CASSLNLRTGVNSPLHF
TRBD1 16 TRBJ1-2 TRBV12-3/TRBV12-4 . TGTGCCAGCAGCCCTTCCCGGGACAGGGGTCCATGGGGCTACACCTTC CASSPSRDRGPWGYTF
TRBD2 18 TRBJ2-3 TRBV5-4 few TGTGCCAGCAGCCTCCAATTGTTAGCGGGACAAAGCACAGATACGCAGTATTTT CASSLQLLAGQSTDTQYF
. 15 TRBJ1-3 TRBV7-9 . TGTGCCAGCAGCTTGGGACTGTCCTCTGGAAACACCATATATTTT CASSLGLSSGNTIYF
TRBD1 13 TRBJ1-2 TRBV10-3 . TGTGCCATCAGTCGGGACAGTAACTATGGCTACACCTTC CAISRDSNYGYTF
. 17 TRBJ1-2 TRBV5-1 . TGCGCCAGCAGCGCCGGACAGTACCTACGAGCTAACTATGGCTACACCTTC CASSAGQYLRANYGYTF
. 13 TRBJ1-1 TRBV6-1 few TGTGCCAGCAGGGACAATGCCAACACTGAAGCTTTCTTT CASRDNANTEAFF
. 16 TRBJ2-3 TRBV4-1 . TGCGCCAGCAGCCACGCTTGGAATACCGGAACAGATACGCAGTATTTT CASSHAWNTGTDTQYF
TRBD1 12 TRBJ1-1 TRBV10-3 . TGTGCCGGGGGGCAGGGGGTCACTGAAGCTTTCTTT CAGGQGVTEAFF
TRBD2 14 TRBJ2-1 TRBV3-1 . TGTGCCAGCAGCCAAGCCCCAGGACTAGACGAGCAGTTCTTC CASSQAPGLDEQFF
. 12 TRBJ1-1 TRBV15 few TGTGCCACCAGCAGTCGGGATACTGAAGCTTTCTTT CATSSRDTEAFF
. 13 TRBJ1-2 TRBV20-1 . TGCAGTGCGCCTTACAGGGAATATTATGGCTACACCTTC CSAPYREYYGYTF
TRBD2 18 TRBJ2-1 TRBV14 . TGTGCCAGCAGCCAAGGGTACCTTGGCGGGAGAATGGGCAATGAGCAGTTCTTC CASSQGYLGGRMGNEQFF
. 15 TRBJ1-2 TRBV4-1 . TGCGCCAGCAGCCAAGATGGAGGGGTTAACTATGGCTACACCTTC CASSQDGGVNYGYTF
. 12 TRBJ2-3 TRBV7-2 few TGTGCCAGCAGCTCCTCGAAAGATACGCAGTATTTT CASSSSKDTQYF